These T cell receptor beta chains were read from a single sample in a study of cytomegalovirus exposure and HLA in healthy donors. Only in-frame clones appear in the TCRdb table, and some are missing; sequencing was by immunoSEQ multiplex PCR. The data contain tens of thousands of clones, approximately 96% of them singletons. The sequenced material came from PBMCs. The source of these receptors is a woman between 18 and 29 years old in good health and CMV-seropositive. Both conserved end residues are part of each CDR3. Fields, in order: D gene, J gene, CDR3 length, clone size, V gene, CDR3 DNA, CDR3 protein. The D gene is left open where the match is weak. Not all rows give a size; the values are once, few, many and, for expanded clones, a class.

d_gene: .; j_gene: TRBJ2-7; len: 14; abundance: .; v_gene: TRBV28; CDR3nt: TGTGCCAGCAGAGTGGACGGGAGCTCCTACGAGCAGTACTTC; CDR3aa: CASRVDGSSYEQYF
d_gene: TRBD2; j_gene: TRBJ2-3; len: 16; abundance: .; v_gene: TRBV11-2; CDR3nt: TGTGCCAGCAGCTTAAGGGGTAGCGGGAGCAAGGATACGCAGTATTTT; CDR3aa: CASSLRGSGSKDTQYF
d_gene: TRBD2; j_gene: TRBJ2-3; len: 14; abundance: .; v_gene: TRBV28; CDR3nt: TGTGCCAGCAGTTTTTATCGGGGGGCAGATACGCAGTATTTT; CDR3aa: CASSFYRGADTQYF
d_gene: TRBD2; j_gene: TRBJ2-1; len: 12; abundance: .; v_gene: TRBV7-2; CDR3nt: TGTGCCAGCAGCTCTGGACTAGGACAGCAGTTCTTC; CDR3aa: CASSSGLGQQFF
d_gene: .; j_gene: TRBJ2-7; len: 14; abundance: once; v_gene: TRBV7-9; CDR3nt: TGTGCCAGCAGCTTAGCGCCCGGTGCCTACGAGCAGTACTTC; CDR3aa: CASSLAPGAYEQYF
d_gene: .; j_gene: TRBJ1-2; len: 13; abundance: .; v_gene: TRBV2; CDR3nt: TGTGCCAGCAGTGGTTCTTTTGACTATGGCTACACCTTC; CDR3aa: CASSGSFDYGYTF
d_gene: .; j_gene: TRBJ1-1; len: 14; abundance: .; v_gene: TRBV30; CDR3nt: TGTGCCTGGTCTCCTACGCCGATGAACACTGAAGCTTTCTTT; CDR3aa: CAWSPTPMNTEAFF
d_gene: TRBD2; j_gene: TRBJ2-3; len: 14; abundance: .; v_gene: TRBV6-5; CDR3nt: TGTGCCAGCAGTTCTAGCGGGTATACAGATACGCAGTATTTT; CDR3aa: CASSSSGYTDTQYF
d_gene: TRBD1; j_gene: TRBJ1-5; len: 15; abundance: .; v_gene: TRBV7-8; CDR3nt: TGTGCCAGCAGCCCTCAGGGGGCGCCCGGTCAGCCCCAGCATTTT; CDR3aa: CASSPQGAPGQPQHF
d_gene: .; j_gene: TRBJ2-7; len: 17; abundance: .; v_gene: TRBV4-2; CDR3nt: TGTGCCAGCAGCCAAGAGTCATCCGGGACAAGCTCCTACGAGCAGTACTTC; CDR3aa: CASSQESSGTSSYEQYF
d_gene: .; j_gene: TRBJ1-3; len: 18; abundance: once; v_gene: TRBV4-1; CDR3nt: TGCGCCAGCAGCCACCGGGAGATCCACTCTGACTCTGGAAACACCATATATTTT; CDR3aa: CASSHREIHSDSGNTIYF
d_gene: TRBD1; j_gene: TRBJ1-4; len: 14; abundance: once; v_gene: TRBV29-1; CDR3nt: TGCAGCGTTGAACTTATGGGACAGAATGAAAAACTGTTTTTT; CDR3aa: CSVELMGQNEKLFF
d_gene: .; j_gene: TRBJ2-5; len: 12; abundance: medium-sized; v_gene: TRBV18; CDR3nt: TGTGCCAGCTCATTTGACAGCCTTAATACGTACTTC; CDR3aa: CASSFDSLNTYF
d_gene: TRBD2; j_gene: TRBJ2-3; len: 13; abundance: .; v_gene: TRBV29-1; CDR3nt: TGCAGCCCGGATAGCGGGAGGGCCGGTACGCAGTATTTT; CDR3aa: CSPDSGRAGTQYF
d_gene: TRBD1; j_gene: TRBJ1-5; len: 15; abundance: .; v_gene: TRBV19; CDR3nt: TGTGCCAGTAGTATATGGTCGCAGGGGGATCAGCCCCAGCATTTT; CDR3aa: CASSIWSQGDQPQHF
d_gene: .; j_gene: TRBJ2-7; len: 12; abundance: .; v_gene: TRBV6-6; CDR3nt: TGTGCCAGCACTACTAAGACCTACGAGCAGTACTTC; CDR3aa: CASTTKTYEQYF
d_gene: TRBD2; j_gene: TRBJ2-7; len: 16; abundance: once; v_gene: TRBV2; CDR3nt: TGTGCCAGCGGGCTAGCGGGCTATCAGAGCTCCTACGAGCAGTACTTC; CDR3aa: CASGLAGYQSSYEQYF
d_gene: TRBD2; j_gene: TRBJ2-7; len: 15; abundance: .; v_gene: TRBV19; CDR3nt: TGTGCCAGTAGTAGGGCGGGACTAGCGGACACCGAGCAGTACTTC; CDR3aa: CASSRAGLADTEQYF
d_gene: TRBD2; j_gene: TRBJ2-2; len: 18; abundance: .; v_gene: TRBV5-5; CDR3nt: TGTGCCAGCAGCCCGGGGGGACTAGCGGGAGTGAACACCGGGGAGCTGTTTTTT; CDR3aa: CASSPGGLAGVNTGELFF
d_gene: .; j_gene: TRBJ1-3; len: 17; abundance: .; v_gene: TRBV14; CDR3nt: TGTGCCAGCAGCCTAGGGGTTTCACCTTCCTCTGGAAACACCATATATTTT; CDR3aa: CASSLGVSPSSGNTIYF
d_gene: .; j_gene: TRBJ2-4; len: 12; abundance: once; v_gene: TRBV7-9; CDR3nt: TGTGCCAGTTCAGGGCTATTAAACATTCAGTACTTC; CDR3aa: CASSGLLNIQYF
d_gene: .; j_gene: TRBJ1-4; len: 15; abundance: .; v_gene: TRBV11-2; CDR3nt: TGTGCCAGCAGCGGACGGGATGCAACTAATGAAAAACTGTTTTTT; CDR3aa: CASSGRDATNEKLFF
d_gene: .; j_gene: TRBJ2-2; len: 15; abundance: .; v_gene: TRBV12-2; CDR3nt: TGTGCAAGTCGCTTAGAGACCTTCGGGACCGGGGAGCTGTTTTTT; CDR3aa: CASRLETFGTGELFF
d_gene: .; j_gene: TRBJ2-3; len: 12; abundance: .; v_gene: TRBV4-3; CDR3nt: TGCGCCAGCAGCCAAGATTCCAGGGCGCAGTATTTT; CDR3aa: CASSQDSRAQYF
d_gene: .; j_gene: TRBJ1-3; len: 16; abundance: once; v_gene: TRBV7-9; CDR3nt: TGTGCCAGCAGCTTAGCGAAGACAGGACTGGGAAACACCATATATTTT; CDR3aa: CASSLAKTGLGNTIYF
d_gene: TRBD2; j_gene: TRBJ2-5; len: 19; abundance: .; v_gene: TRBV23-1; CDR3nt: TGCGCCAGCAGTGGGGCTGTGGCTAGCGGGAGGGGGTACCAAGAGACCCAGTACTTC; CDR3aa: CASSGAVASGRGYQETQYF
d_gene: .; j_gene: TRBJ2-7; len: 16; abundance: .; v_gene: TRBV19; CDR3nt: TGTGCCAGTAGTCCCTCCTCGACAGGAGTAGTCTACGAGCAGTACTTC; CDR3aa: CASSPSSTGVVYEQYF
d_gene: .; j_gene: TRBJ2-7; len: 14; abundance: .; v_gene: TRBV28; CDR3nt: TGTGCCAGCAGTTTATCAGGGGAAGGGGACGAGCAGTACTTC; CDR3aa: CASSLSGEGDEQYF
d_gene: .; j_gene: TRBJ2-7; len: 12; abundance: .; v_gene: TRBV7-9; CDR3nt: TGTGCCAGCAGCTCCGGAGATTACGAGCAGTACTTC; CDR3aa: CASSSGDYEQYF
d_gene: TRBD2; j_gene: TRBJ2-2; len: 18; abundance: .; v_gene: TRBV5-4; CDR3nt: TGTGCCAGCAGCTTGGAGGCTGCGGCGGGAGATGATACCGGGGAGCTGTTTTTT; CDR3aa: CASSLEAAAGDDTGELFF
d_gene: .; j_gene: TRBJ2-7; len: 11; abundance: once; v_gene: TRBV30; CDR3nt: TGTGCCTATACGAGGAGTCGTGAGCAGTACTTC; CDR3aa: CAYTRSREQYF
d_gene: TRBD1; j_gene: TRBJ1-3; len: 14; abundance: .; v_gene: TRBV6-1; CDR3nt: TGTGCCAGCAGTGAAGGGACAGGAGGAAACACCATATATTTT; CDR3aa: CASSEGTGGNTIYF
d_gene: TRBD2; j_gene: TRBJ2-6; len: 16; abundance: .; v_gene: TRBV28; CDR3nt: TGTGCCAGCACACTAGCGGGAGGATCCGGGGCCAACGTCCTGACTTTC; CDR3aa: CASTLAGGSGANVLTF
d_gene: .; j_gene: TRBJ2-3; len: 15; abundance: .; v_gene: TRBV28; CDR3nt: TGTGCCAGCAGCCAGGGGGGACCAGGCACAGATACGCAGTATTTT; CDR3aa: CASSQGGPGTDTQYF
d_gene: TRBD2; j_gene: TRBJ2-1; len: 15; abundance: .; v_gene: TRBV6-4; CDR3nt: TGTGCCAGCAGTGGGGGGGGGACTACGGGCAATGAGCAGTTCTTC; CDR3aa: CASSGGGTTGNEQFF
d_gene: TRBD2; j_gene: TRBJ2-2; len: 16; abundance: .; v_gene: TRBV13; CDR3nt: TGTGCCAGCAGCTTAGACCGCGGGAGGGATGCCGGGGAGCTGTTTTTT; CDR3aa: CASSLDRGRDAGELFF
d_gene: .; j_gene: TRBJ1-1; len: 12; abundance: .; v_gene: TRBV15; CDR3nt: TGTGCCACCAGCAGAGATCAGGACTTTGTCTTCTTT; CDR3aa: CATSRDQDFVFF
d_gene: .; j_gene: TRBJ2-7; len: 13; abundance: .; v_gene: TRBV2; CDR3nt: TGTGCCACTCAGGAGGACAGCTCCTACGAGCAGTACTTC; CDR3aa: CATQEDSSYEQYF
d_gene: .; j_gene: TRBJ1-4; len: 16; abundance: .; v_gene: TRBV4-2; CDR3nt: TGTGCCAGCAGCCAAGATCTGCAGGGGCACGTTGAAAAACTGTTTTTT; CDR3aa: CASSQDLQGHVEKLFF
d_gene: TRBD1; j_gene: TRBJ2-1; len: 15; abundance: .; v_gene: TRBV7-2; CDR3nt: TGTGCCAGCAGCTTGCACGGGACAGGGAGGCAGGGGCAGTTCTTC; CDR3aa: CASSLHGTGRQGQFF
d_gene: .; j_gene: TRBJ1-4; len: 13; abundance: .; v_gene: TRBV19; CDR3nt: TGTGCCAGCAGTGGAGGGACTAATGAAAAACTGTTTTTT; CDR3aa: CASSGGTNEKLFF
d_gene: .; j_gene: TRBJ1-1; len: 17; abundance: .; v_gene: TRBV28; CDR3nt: TGTGCCAGCAGCTTATCCGGGTGGGGGGGCGGAATCACTGAAGCTTTCTTT; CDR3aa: CASSLSGWGGGITEAFF